The 11 T cell receptor beta chains below were found in one sample sequenced in a study of T cells after yellow fever vaccination (dated by TCRdb to between 2018 and 2021). The treatment or condition label corresponds to: live attenuated yellow fever vaccine strain. The library was generated by 5' RACE. Reads for this sample came from an Illumina HiSeq 2500. TCRdb cleaned the public reads at Q25 with fastp, built clones with MiXCR and kept in-frame beta chains. Here each entry gathers all rows of one CDR3 protein and keeps the most common genes and DNA. Within this sample are around 30,000 distinct CDR3 sequences, with roughly a tenth of them counted one time only. The ten largest clones represent around 10% of the sample. This specimen was PBMCs, either bulk or a sorted T-cell subset (CD4+, CD8+, memory, or dextramer-sorted; not recorded which), taken around 14 days after the first yellow fever vaccination. These receptors all come from a man younger than 30 who received the YFV17D yellow fever vaccine.

Many counts were recorded for this clonotype. The chain has TRBV20-1 and TRBJ2-6, with 9 positions matching TRBD1. CDR3 size: 16 residues. Germline lookup yields CDR1 DFQATT and CDR2 SNEGSKA (reference sequence). The ends lost 5 bases at V and 2 bases at J; junction bases unmatched: 7. The CDR3 sequence is CSAGTGNYPGANVLTF. CDR3 DNA sequence: TGCAGTGCTGGGACAGGGAACTATCCTGGGGCCAACGTCCTGACTTTC.

This clonotype was counted ten times or more. This chain links TRBV7-2 with TRBJ1-2; possibly TRBD1 for D (6 bases). The length of the CDR3 is 14 residues. Trimming left V 5 bases short and J 5 bases short, with 15 bases between. The germline CDR1 and CDR2 sequences are SGHTA and FQGNSA. CDR3 nucleotide sequence: TGTGCCAGCAGCCGTACAGGGAGTGTGTATGGCTACACCTTC. It encodes CASSRTGSVYGYTF.

This clonotype occurred many times. V usage is TRBV5-1 and J usage is TRBJ2-5; perhaps TRBD1 as D (6 bases). With 2 bases removed from V and 5 bases from J, the gap between germline ends came to 19 bases. This CDR3 spans 16 amino acids. The germline V gene has CDR1 SGHRS and CDR2 YFSETQ. CDR3 region: CASSFLQGNSEETQYF. The CDR3 DNA reads as TGCGCCAGCAGCTTCCTACAGGGAAACAGCGAGGAGACCCAGTACTTC.

This clonotype was seen ten or more times. The chain carries TRBV4-1 and TRBJ2-1; TRBD2 aligns across 8 bases. Germline V gene lookup returns CDR1 MGHRA and CDR2 YSYEKL. The junction had 10 bases not matched to a gene; V was cut back by 4 bases and J by 5 bases. The CDR3 contains 16 residues. CDR3 nucleotide sequence: TGCGCCAGCAGCCGGCCACCCGGGACTAGTCACAATGAGCAGTTCTTC. Protein: CASSRPPGTSHNEQFF.

This clonotype was counted between two and nine times. This chain joins TRBV7-2 and TRBJ1-6; 7 positions agree with TRBD1. The germline CDR1 and CDR2 sequences are SGHTA and FQGNSA. V lost 5 bases, J lost 5 bases, and 6 bases stayed unmatched. The CDR3 totals 15 residues. The CDR3 sequence is CASSPGTEDNSPLHF. The CDR3 nucleotides read TGTGCCAGCAGCCCGGGGACAGAAGATAATTCACCCCTCCACTTT.

In this sample, this clonotype turned up many times. This chain uses TRBV7-2 with TRBJ1-1; 7 bases match TRBD1. This CDR3 is built from 16 residues. Germline loops: CDR1 SGHTA, CDR2 FQGNSA. The junction had 11 bases not matched to a gene; V was cut back by 4 bases and J by 3 bases. The DNA of the CDR3 is TGTGCCAGCAGCTACAATTCCGGGACAGTATACACTGAAGCTTTCTTT. This sequence encodes CASSYNSGTVYTEAFF.

This clonotype showed up many times. V and J are TRBV7-2 and TRBJ2-2; 9 bases are shared with TRBD2. V was pared by 3 bases and J by 3 bases, with 8 bases of the junction left unmatched. This CDR3 is 17 amino acids long. Germline values: CDR1 SGHTA, CDR2 FQGNSA. In nucleotides, the CDR3 is TGTGCCAGCAGCTTGGGCGGGGGGGCCCAGTACACCGGGGAGCTGTTTTTT. Protein: CASSLGGGAQYTGELFF.

This clonotype has ten or more counts. The chain recombines TRBV12-3 or TRBV12-4 with TRBJ1-5, with TRBD1 matching 7 bases. The junction had 2 bases not matched to a gene; V was cut back by 5 bases and J by 4 bases. CDR3 size: 13 residues. This chain's CDR3 is CASSAQGNQPQHF. The CDR3 coding sequence is TGTGCCAGCAGTGCACAGGGGAATCAGCCCCAGCATTTT.

This clonotype has a count of ten or more. The chain uses TRBV28 and TRBJ2-4, with TRBD2 matching over 14 bases. V shed 6 bases, J shed 0 bases, and the junction held 10 bases outside the gene matches. Germline V gives CDR1 MDHEN, CDR2 SYDVKM. CDR3 size: 19 residues. The CDR3 nucleotides read TGTGCCAGCAGCCGACGGGGACTAGCGGGGGTTTTAGCCAAAAACATTCAGTACTTC. This translates into CASSRRGLAGVLAKNIQYF. The full variable domain, with the rest looked up from reference TRBV28 and TRBJ2-4, is DVKVTQSSRYLVKRTGEKVFLECVQDMDHENMFWYRQDPGLGLRLIYFSYDVKMKEKGDIPEGYSVSREKKERFSLILESASTNQTSMYLCASSRRGLAGVLAKNIQYFGAGTRLSVL.

This clonotype was detected many times. V usage is TRBV15 and J usage is TRBJ2-7; D is perhaps TRBD1 or TRBD2 (5 bases each). In germline, CDR1 is LNHNV, CDR2 YYDKDF (reference sequence). The CDR3 totals 13 residues. V dropped 7 bases and J dropped 2 bases, with 12 bases sitting between them. CDR3 sequence reads: CATTPGPAYEQYF. For the CDR3, the DNA is TGTGCCACCACCCCGGGACCGGCCTACGAGCAGTACTTC.

This clonotype has ten or more counts. The rearrangement links TRBV29-1 to TRBJ2-1; unclear D gene. CDR1 and CDR2 from the germline V gene are SQVTM and ANQGSEA. The germline V and J ends were trimmed by 4 bases and 4 bases, with 8 bases remaining between them. The CDR3 contains 12 residues. The CDR3: CSVGSEYNEQFF. The CDR3 bases are TGCAGCGTTGGATCCGAATACAATGAGCAGTTCTTC.